The following is a T cell receptor (beta chain) sequence with its context. What antigen it recognizes has not been identified. Per-base quality was not reported, and no clone a single base away is much larger than it. TCRbeta CDR3 regions were amplified from genomic DNA using the immunoSEQ Assay, a bias-controlled multiplex PCR. Regarding the original processing steps: Nucleated cell counts per sample were estimated from amplification of reference gene primers within the assay. To quantify the absolute abundance of each unique TCRbeta CDR3 rearrangement, sequence reads were collapsed and filtered. Productive Simpson clonality was computed per sample as the square root of Simpson's diversity index over productive rearrangements. TCRdb retrieved this table from immuneACCESS and kept in-frame rearrangements only. Not all clones are present; in checked studies, unresolved V genes account for under half, and no reason is known for the remainder. The V and J calls and clone size were taken over from that table, and D and trimming were inferred from the DNA. This sample is represented by 180,000 or so clones; 82% of them were singletons. The leading ten clones occupy 9.5% to 11% of the sample.

Participants in the prospective study were enrolled through a virtual design, were aged roughly 18 to 90 years, and lived in roughly 25 United States geographic areas. In the prospective study, participants were assigned to cohorts based on the clinical history participants reported in a screening survey and a study questionnaire. ImmuneRACE Cohort 3 recovered participants were defined by two consecutive negative NP/OP PCR tests, healthcare professional clearance, or symptom resolution. In the prospective study, mobile phlebotomists collected whole blood, serum and a nasopharyngeal or oropharyngeal swab from each participant. Additional blood draws and questionnaires over an approximately 2-month period could optionally be provided by prospective study participants. Before DNA extraction, prospective study blood samples were shipped either frozen or at room temperature. These data come from a study of blood T cell repertoires in COVID-19 (TCRdb year 2020). Study-wide context: Samples covering the acute and convalescent phases of COVID-19 were provided by collaborators in the United States, Italy and Spain. The material from the prospective study consisted of cDNA or gDNA derived from T cells, B-cell-depleted T cells, or PBMCs. The repertoires were made available in a free public database intended to serve as a resource for research on the immune response to SARS-CoV-2. The samples were drawn from the first 160 participants of the ongoing ImmuneRACE study and from roughly 1,300 subjects provided by 6 global collaborators. HLA class I and class II types, where available, came from metadata supplied by the sample provider rather than from assay-based typing. Subjects who had been exposed to COVID-19, were actively infected with it, or had recovered from it provided the deeply sampled blood TCRbeta repertoires that made up the dataset. Nearly every sample came with metadata listing a de-identified subject ID, COVID-19 status, age in years and sex. The paper as a whole reports these results and caveats: The amount of clinical and demographic metadata varied by source and participant and was provided uncurated.

The clonotype comes from a man aged 50-60 years who had recovered from COVID-19. Sequences were obtained from PBMCs or T cells enriched from blood (not recorded which).

The encoded CDR3 is CSAIATEQFF. The nucleotides read TGCAGTGCTATCGCTACTGAGCAGTTCTTC. In this chain, TRBV20-1 is recombined with TRBJ2-1, with an unclear D gene assignment. From cysteine to phenylalanine, the CDR3 is 10 amino acids long. Only CDR3 DNA is held: 30 bases, read in frame from base 1. Cut back by 4 bases and 9 bases, the V and J ends lie 7 bases apart. Reading the germline V gene (reference sequence) gives CDR1 DFQATT and CDR2 SNEGSKA.